A few counts support the clone carrying this T cell receptor (beta chain). The antigen remains undetermined. The method was immunoSEQ multiplex PCR; TCRdb's version includes in-frame clones alone and lacks a portion of them. The profile shows roughly 6,200 clones, 75% to 85% of them singletons. The data belong to a study of chemoradiotherapy in HPV16-positive cancers. Study observations and caveats: Functional assays defining HPV-specific T cells used only a couple of HPV16-positive patients.

The CDR3 runs to 14 residues. Trimming shortened V by 3 bases and J by 9 bases, and 15 bases separated the two germline ends. In germline, CDR1 is SNHLY, CDR2 FYNNEI. Repertoires were sampled repeatedly during chemoradiotherapy. The chain combines TRBV2 with TRBJ2-1; possible D gene TRBD1, 6 bases. Material: tumor tissue, obtained from a patient who underwent chemoradiotherapy. The sequence came from a human donor with HPV-associated anogenital cancer. In DNA form, the CDR3 reads TGTGCCAGCAGTGAGGGGAACCCACAGGGTGAGCAGTTCTTC. This translates into CASSEGNPQGEQFF.